This TCR beta chain was profiled in a study of ipilimumab plus nivolumab after autologous stem cell transplantation. Study information: Typical patient got roughly 5 ipilimumab doses and about eight nivolumab doses (median). Study-wide results and limits: TCR repertoire, Treg phenotype and gut microbiota reportedly support more study of this approach.

On this clone: As yet, its antigen is unknown.

Clones were read by immunoSEQ multiplex PCR, and TCRdb kept only the in-frame ones, dropping some. The table records 2,000 to 3,000 clones, roughly 93% of them present only once. Checkpoint therapy with ipilimumab 1 mg/kg began 14 to 28 days after transplant. The source was PBMCs, collected in a trial of ipilimumab plus nivolumab as post-transplant consolidation. The TCR was taken from a male donor with primary mediastinal lymphoma.

The CDR3 nucleotides are TGTGCCAGTAGTATACCCCCAAGGACTAGCGGGGGCTACAATGAGCAGTTCTTC. Translating it yields CASSIPPRTSGGYNEQFF. V is TRBV19 and J is TRBJ2-1; 13 positions match TRBD2. With V trimmed by 2 bases and J by 3 bases, 7 bases remained unmatched. Per germline, CDR1 LNHDA and CDR2 SQIVND (reference sequence). The CDR3 totals 18 residues. Based on the CDR3 plus reference TRBV19 and TRBJ2-1, the full variable domain is DGGITQSPKYLFRKEGQNVTLSCEQNLNHDAMYWYRQDPGQGLRLIYYSQIVNDFQKGDIAEGYSVSREKKESFPLTVTSAQKNPTAFYLCASSIPPRTSGGYNEQFFGPGTRLTVL.